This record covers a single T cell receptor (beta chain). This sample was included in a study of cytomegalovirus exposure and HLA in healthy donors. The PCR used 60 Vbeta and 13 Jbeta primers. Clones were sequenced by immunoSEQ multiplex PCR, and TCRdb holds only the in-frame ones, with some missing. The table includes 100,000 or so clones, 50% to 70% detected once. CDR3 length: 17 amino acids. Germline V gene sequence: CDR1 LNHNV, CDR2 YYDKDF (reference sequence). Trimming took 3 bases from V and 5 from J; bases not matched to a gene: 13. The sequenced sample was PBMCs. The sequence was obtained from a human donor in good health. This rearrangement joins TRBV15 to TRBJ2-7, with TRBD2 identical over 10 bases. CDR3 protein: CATSRDSVAGGSHEQYF. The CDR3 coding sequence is TGTGCCACCAGCAGGGATTCGGTAGCGGGAGGAAGTCACGAGCAGTACTTC.